Each of the 27 T cell receptor beta chains below was sequenced from the same sample in a study of OX40 agonist ivuxolimab in advanced cancers. Profiled with immunoSEQ multiplex PCR; TCRdb holds only in-frame clones, not every one. Altogether tens of thousands of clones are present, over 65% being singletons, with the ten largest covering around 2.7%. The material was CD4+ or CD8+ T cells sorted from blood, obtained in a trial of the OX40 agonist ivuxolimab. The receptors shown here come from an adult with an advanced solid tumor such as melanoma, head and neck, liver or kidney cancer.

The chain couples TRBV9 to TRBJ1-2; possibly TRBD1 for D (5 bases). The germline V gene has CDR1 SGDLS and CDR2 YYNGEE. The CDR3 is made up of 14 amino acids. Between the trimmed V and J ends, which lost 0 bases and 7 bases, there was a span of 13 bases. The CDR3 loop is CASSVEGVRGGYTF. The CDR3 coding sequence is TGTGCCAGCAGCGTAGAAGGGGTTAGGGGTGGCTACACCTTC.

The chain is built from TRBV4-3 and TRBJ1-2, with D perhaps matching TRBD1 (5 bases). Trimming removed 0 bases at V and 8 bases at J, with 16 bases between. Germline V gives CDR1 LGHNA, CDR2 YSLEER. This CDR3 region has 15 residues. In nucleotides, the CDR3 is TGCGCCAGCAGCCAAGATCTAAAAGGGGCGTGGGGCTACACCTTC. It translates to CASSQDLKGAWGYTF.

The rearrangement uses TRBV7-2 and TRBJ2-1, with D perhaps TRBD1 (6 bases). The CDR3 extends over 15 amino acids. V lost 5 bases to trimming and J lost 0 bases, with 11 bases between them. Germline loops: CDR1 SGHTA, CDR2 FQGNSA. CDR3 protein: CASSLQGGSYNEQFF. In DNA, the CDR3 is TGTGCCAGCAGCCTACAGGGCGGCTCCTACAATGAGCAGTTCTTC.

The genes are TRBV19 and TRBJ2-3; 7 bases are a match to TRBD2. Trimming at V came to 1 base and at J to 5 bases, leaving 15 bases not matched to a gene. The V gene's germline CDR1 is LNHDA and CDR2 SQIVND (reference sequence). CDR3 size: 18 residues. For the CDR3, the DNA is TGTGCCAGTAGTATAGTCCCCTTTAGCGGGCAGGCTCTAGATACGCAGTATTTT. It specifies CASSIVPFSGQALDTQYF. The full variable domain, completed using reference TRBV19 and TRBJ2-3, is DGGITQSPKYLFRKEGQNVTLSCEQNLNHDAMYWYRQDPGQGLRLIYYSQIVNDFQKGDIAEGYSVSREKKESFPLTVTSAQKNPTAFYLCASSIVPFSGQALDTQYFGPGTRLTVL.

The J gene is TRBJ1-2, the V gene TRBV25-1; TRBD1 matches 8 bases. V gave up 2 bases and J gave up 5 bases; unmatched junction bases: 4. Germline CDR1 and CDR2: MGHDK and SYGVNS. This CDR3 spans 14 amino acids. This CDR3 is CASSEGQGKYGYTF. The CDR3 DNA follows: TGTGCCAGCAGTGAAGGACAGGGAAAGTATGGCTACACCTTC.

V and J are TRBV2 and TRBJ2-1; the D gene is possibly TRBD1 (7 bases). V lost 5 bases, J lost 7 bases, and 21 bases lay in between. The CDR3 covers 16 residues. Germline CDR1 is SNHLY and CDR2 is FYNNEI. The CDR3 loop reads CASSFGRTRGANEQFF. The DNA for the CDR3 is TGTGCCAGCAGTTTCGGCAGGACCAGGGGGGCGAATGAGCAGTTCTTC. Variable domain in full (rest from reference TRBV2 and TRBJ2-1): EPEVTQTPSHQVTQMGQEVILRCVPISNHLYFYWYRQILGQKVEFLVSFYNNEISEKSEIFDDQFSVERPDGSNFTLKIRSTKLEDSAMYFCASSFGRTRGANEQFFGPGTRLTVL.

The chain couples TRBV19 to TRBJ1-4, with D maybe TRBD1 (5 bases). The CDR3 is 15 amino acids. The V gene's germline CDR1 is LNHDA and CDR2 SQIVND (reference sequence). Trimming took off 5 bases at V and 8 bases at J, with 18 bases between the two ends. CDR3 sequence (DNA): TGTGCCAGTAGTTCCTCGGGGGGGGGTTTCGAAAAACTGTTTTTT. Translated: CASSSSGGGFEKLFF.

This chain uses TRBV19 with TRBJ1-6; D gene unclear. V was clipped by 8 bases and J by 0 bases, with 11 bases between them. CDR3 size: 15 residues. Germline V gene lookup returns CDR1 LNHDA and CDR2 SQIVND (reference sequence). CDR3 sequence: CASGFLSSYNSPLHF. In nucleotides, the CDR3 is TGTGCCAGTGGATTTTTGAGCTCCTATAATTCACCCCTCCACTTT.

The V and J genes are TRBV28 and TRBJ1-1; 9 nucleotides align to TRBD1. The V gene end was trimmed by 2 bases and the J gene end by 3 bases; junction bases not matched to a gene: 7. Germline V gene lookup returns CDR1 MDHEN and CDR2 SYDVKM. The length of the CDR3 is 16 residues. CDR3 amino acids: CASSLPTGGEYTEAFF. CDR3 bases: TGTGCCAGCAGTTTACCAACAGGGGGCGAATACACTGAAGCTTTCTTT. The variable domain in full, completed from reference TRBV28 and TRBJ1-1, reads DVKVTQSSRYLVKRTGEKVFLECVQDMDHENMFWYRQDPGLGLRLIYFSYDVKMKEKGDIPEGYSVSREKKERFSLILESASTNQTSMYLCASSLPTGGEYTEAFFGQGTRLTVV.

V usage is TRBV6-5 and J usage is TRBJ2-5, with unresolved D. TRBJ2-7 matches the DNA end more closely, so the J call is doubtful. CDR1 is MNHEY, CDR2 SVGAGI, per germline. The CDR3 is made up of 14 amino acids. The CDR3: CASSYSIGLYEQYF. CDR3 bases: TGTGCCAGCAGTTACAGTATAGGCCTATACGAGCAGTACTTC.

This clone occurred once. The J gene is TRBJ2-1, the V gene TRBV20-1, with D possibly matching TRBD2 (6 bases). The CDR3 contains 11 residues. Per the germline V gene, CDR1 is DFQATT and CDR2 is SNEGSKA (reference sequence). The V and J ends lost 2 bases and 8 bases respectively, with 7 bases between them. CDR3 DNA sequence: TGCAGTGCTAGAAAGCGGGATGAGCAGTTCTTC. Translated: CSARKRDEQFF.

V is TRBV27 and J is TRBJ2-7; unclear D gene. Germline CDR1 is MNHEY and CDR2 is SMNVEV (reference sequence). The CDR3 has 9 residues. The DNA for the CDR3 is TGTGCCAGCAGTATACCGACCTTCGTC. Its protein product is CASSIPTFV.

This chain links TRBV5-1 with TRBJ2-3; D is unclear. In germline, CDR1 is SGHRS, CDR2 YFSETQ. CDR3 length: 12 residues. The V end was cut by 6 bases, the J end by 2 bases, with 7 bases between. In DNA, the CDR3 is TGCGCCAGCACGGATTTCACAGATACGCAGTATTTT. Protein product: CASTDFTDTQYF.

The chain is built from TRBV7-3 and TRBJ2-2; no clear D gene. The germline V and J ends were trimmed by 5 bases and 6 bases, with 16 bases remaining between them. CDR1 is SGHTA and CDR2 is FQGTGA in the germline V gene. The CDR3 loop spans 15 amino acids. The CDR3, as DNA: TGTGCCAGCAGCGTCACCCCGGCTGGGGCCGGGGAGCTGTTTTTT. This sequence encodes CASSVTPAGAGELFF.

J is TRBJ2-1 and V is TRBV18, with 13 positions matching TRBD2. Germline CDR1 KGHSH, CDR2 LQKENI. The V gene end was trimmed by 0 bases and the J gene end by 8 bases; junction bases not matched to a gene: 16. This CDR3 comprises 20 residues. CDR3 amino acids: CASSPPRTSGGTDSPHEQFF. The CDR3 region has the DNA TGTGCCAGCTCACCACCCAGGACTAGCGGGGGCACCGACTCCCCCCATGAGCAGTTCTTC.

The CDR3 sequence: CASSFVGTENIQYF. The CDR3 DNA follows: TGTGCCAGCAGCTTCGTTGGGACAGAAAACATTCAGTACTTC. The chain uses TRBV5-6 and TRBJ2-4, with 7 bases lining up with TRBD1. Losses at the gene ends were 2 bases for V and 5 bases for J; bases not matched to a gene: 4. This CDR3 is built from 14 residues. CDR1 and CDR2 from the germline V gene are SGHDT and YYEEEE.

The rearrangement joins TRBV5-1 to TRBJ2-7, with TRBD1 matching 7 bases. This CDR3 contains 15 residues. The junction had 14 bases not matched to a gene; V was cut back by 4 bases and J by 7 bases. The germline V gene has CDR1 SGHRS and CDR2 YFSETQ. The CDR3, as DNA: TGCGCCAGCAGCATAGGACAGGCAGAGTTTGGGGAGCAGTACTTC. It yields the protein CASSIGQAEFGEQYF.

The chain couples TRBV19 to TRBJ1-6; D possibly corresponds to TRBD1 (6 bases). CDR1 and CDR2 (germline): LNHDA, SQIVND (reference sequence). The CDR3 runs to 16 residues. V gave up 3 bases and J gave up 10 bases, with 19 bases separating them. The CDR3 is CASSIPGHGSGSPLHF. The CDR3, as DNA: TGTGCCAGTAGTATTCCGGGACACGGGTCGGGCTCACCCCTCCACTTT. The variable domain in full, completed from reference TRBV19 and TRBJ1-6, reads DGGITQSPKYLFRKEGQNVTLSCEQNLNHDAMYWYRQDPGQGLRLIYYSQIVNDFQKGDIAEGYSVSREKKESFPLTVTSAQKNPTAFYLCASSIPGHGSGSPLHFGNGTRLTVT.

This clone was recorded once. The chain links TRBV5-1 to TRBJ1-4; D gene unclear. The CDR3 spans 15 residues. V lost 4 bases and J lost 3, with 13 bases in between. Germline loops: CDR1 SGHRS, CDR2 YFSETQ. CDR3 DNA sequence: TGCGCCAGCAGCCATGATAGCGGGGCTAATGAAAAACTGTTTTTT. It specifies CASSHDSGANEKLFF.

The chain combines TRBV4-1 with TRBJ2-7; D is undetermined. V was clipped by 0 bases and J by 6 bases, with 3 bases between them. Germline V CDR1 and CDR2: MGHRA, YSYEKL. The CDR3 is 11 amino acids. CDR3 in DNA: TGCGCCAGCAGCCAAGAAGGCGAGCAGTACTTC. Translated: CASSQEGEQYF.

This clone has a single count. The chain employs TRBV5-4 and TRBJ2-7; no reliable D call. The V gene's germline CDR1 is SGHNT and CDR2 YYREEE (reference sequence). V dropped 0 bases and J dropped 5 bases, with 3 bases sitting between them. This CDR3 has 11 amino acids. The CDR3 sequence: CASSLADEQYF. The DNA of the CDR3 is TGTGCCAGCAGCTTGGCCGACGAGCAGTACTTC.

V is TRBV11-2 and J is TRBJ2-6; no clear D gene. The CDR3 contains 16 residues. The ends were cut back, 1 base at V and 0 bases at J, with 7 bases in the middle. Germline V lookup: CDR1 SGHAT, CDR2 FQNNGV. CDR3 DNA: TGTGCCAGCAGCTTAGTGGGGTTCTCTGGGGCCAACGTCCTGACTTTC. Translation gives CASSLVGFSGANVLTF.

The CDR3 protein is CASSVRTADTGELFF. CDR3 coding DNA: TGTGCCAGCAGCGTCCGGACAGCCGACACCGGGGAGCTGTTTTTT. This chain joins TRBV9 and TRBJ2-2; maybe TRBD1 (6 bases). CDR1 and CDR2 from the germline V gene are SGDLS and YYNGEE. Deletions cut 2 bases from V and 3 bases from J, with 11 bases between. The CDR3 extends over 15 amino acids.

Of note for this clone: Additional DNA sequences in this sample encode the identical CDR3. The gene calls are TRBV9 and TRBJ2-3; 16 positions match TRBD2. This CDR3 is built from 17 residues. The trim removed 4 bases at V and 3 bases at J, leaving 5 bases unmatched. Germline V gene data show CDR1 as SGDLS and CDR2 as YYNGEE. CDR3 amino acids: CASSSGLAGGQTDTQYF. CDR3 DNA: TGTGCCAGCAGCTCGGGACTAGCGGGGGGGCAGACAGATACGCAGTATTTT.

This sequence joins TRBV7-6 and TRBJ2-2; 7 bases align to TRBD1. Germline V CDR1 and CDR2: SGHVS, FNYEAQ. Trimming at V came to 4 bases and at J to 6 bases, leaving 8 bases not matched to a gene. This CDR3 spans 15 amino acids. CDR3 residues: CASSWDSETPGELFF. The CDR3 region has the DNA TGTGCCAGCAGCTGGGACAGTGAGACACCCGGGGAGCTGTTTTTT.

This chain uses TRBV4-1 with TRBJ2-4; D unclear. V shed 1 base and J shed 4 bases, with 11 bases lying between them. This CDR3 contains 15 residues. Germline V gives CDR1 MGHRA, CDR2 YSYEKL. In nucleotides, the CDR3 is TGCGCCAGCAGCCAAGCCCCGGGTCATAAAAACATTCAGTACTTC. As protein: CASSQAPGHKNIQYF.

The V call is TRBV4-3, the J call TRBJ1-5; 8 nucleotides align to TRBD1. From germline, CDR1 is LGHNA and CDR2 YSLEER. With V trimmed by 0 bases and J by 4 bases, 2 bases remained unmatched. The CDR3 extends over 15 amino acids. The CDR3 bases are TGCGCCAGCAGCCAAGATAGGACAGGGAATCAGCCCCAGCATTTT. Protein sequence: CASSQDRTGNQPQHF.